This T cell receptor (beta chain) was recorded in a study of OX40 agonist ivuxolimab in advanced cancers. Whole-study context: Patients received ivuxolimab, an intravenous treatment, every 2 weeks at 0.01 to 10 mg/kg.

Trimming took 4 bases from V and 2 from J; bases not matched to a gene: 4. The CDR3 consists of 13 residues. The germline V gene encodes CDR1 GTSNPN and CDR2 SVGIG (reference sequence). Assay used: immunoSEQ multiplex PCR; TCRdb lists only in-frame clones, some missing. The sample has approximately 47,000 clones, roughly 90% seen once. About this clone: Its specificity is not known.

Notes on the study in general: The CD4+ and CD8+ T cells in the blood had expanded clonally by week 6 at 0.1 to 3.0 mg/kg. On average, CD8+ T cells showed a greater number of expanded clones than CD4+.

Material: CD4+ or CD8+ T cells sorted from blood, obtained in a trial of the OX40 agonist ivuxolimab. The origin of this receptor is an adult with an advanced solid tumor such as melanoma, head and neck, liver or kidney cancer. V usage is TRBV30 and J usage is TRBJ2-7; TRBD1 agrees at 8 bases. The CDR3 loop is CAWTTGVTYEQYF. CDR3 DNA sequence: TGTGCCTGGACGACAGGGGTTACCTACGAGCAGTACTTC.